This T cell receptor beta chain originates from a study of blood T cell repertoires in COVID-19. Study-wide context: Spain, Italy and the United States supplied samples that represented acute and convalescent COVID-19. Nucleic acid was either cDNA or gDNA, and it came from T cells, B-cell-depleted T cells, or PBMCs.

The CDR3 contains 14 residues. V shed 6 bases and J shed 4 bases, with 13 bases lying between them. Germline CDR1 is SNHLY and CDR2 is FYNNEI. As originally analysed: Estimated nucleated cell counts came from reference gene primer amplification. Libraries were prepared by immunoSEQ multiplex PCR; TCRdb keeps only in-frame clonotypes and omits some of them. V and J calls and clone size come straight from that table; D and trimming were deduced from the DNA. The sample holds more than 85,000 clones, around 84% seen once. The sequencing input was peripheral blood. The gene calls are TRBV2 and TRBJ1-3; D possibly corresponds to TRBD1 (6 bases). The receptor was derived from a woman older than 75 with acute or convalescent COVID-19. In DNA form, the CDR3 reads TGTGCCAGCAGAGACTCAGGGGTCGGAAACACCATATATTTT. Protein: CASRDSGVGNTIYF.